Below are 6 T cell receptor beta chains sequenced from a single sample in a study of cytotoxic CD8 clonotypes in ibrutinib-treated CLL. Sequenced by immunoSEQ multiplex PCR; TCRdb stores in-frame clones only, minus some. The sample carries tens of thousands of clones, about 69% recorded once. The source was PBMCs, collected after 24 months of ibrutinib treatment. These receptor sequences come from a human donor with chronic lymphocytic leukemia.

The rearrangement uses TRBV18 and TRBJ1-5; D call uncertain. The V end was cut by 4 bases, the J end by 7 bases, with 11 bases between. Germline lookup yields CDR1 KGHSH and CDR2 LQKENI. This CDR3 contains 13 residues. CDR3 residues: CASSLTLEQPQHF. CDR3 DNA sequence: TGTGCCAGCTCACTTACCCTGGAGCAGCCCCAGCATTTT.

The V and J genes are TRBV9 and TRBJ2-1, with a tentative D call TRBD2 (6 bases). The V end lost 4 bases, the J end lost 0 bases, and 14 bases lay between the germline ends. In germline, CDR1 is SGDLS, CDR2 YYNGEE. This CDR3 is built from 16 residues. CDR3 in DNA: TGTGCCAGCAGCCCCTCTAGCGACTACTCCTACAATGAGCAGTTCTTC. Amino acid sequence: CASSPSSDYSYNEQFF.

V is TRBV9 and J is TRBJ2-1; possible D gene TRBD1, 6 bases. Looked up from germline, CDR1 is SGDLS and CDR2 is YYNGEE. Trimming took off 5 bases at V and 8 bases at J, with 17 bases between the two ends. This CDR3 has 14 amino acids. The CDR3 nucleotides are TGTGCCAGCAGGCCGGGACAAGGTAGCGATGAGCAGTTCTTC. This gives the protein CASRPGQGSDEQFF.

V is TRBV6-1 and J is TRBJ2-5; D call uncertain. The germline gives CDR1 MNHNS, CDR2 SASEGT. V was trimmed by 4 bases and J by 5 bases, leaving 8 bases between them. The CDR3 is made up of 12 amino acids. The DNA of the CDR3 is TGTGCCAGCAGTGCGGTGAGGGAGACCCAGTACTTC. This sequence encodes CASSAVRETQYF.

This sequence joins TRBV7-9 and TRBJ2-5, with TRBD2 matching 9 bases. This CDR3 region has 15 residues. Germline lookup yields CDR1 SEHNR and CDR2 FQNEAQ (reference sequence). With V trimmed by 3 bases and J by 5 bases, 7 bases remained unmatched. In DNA, the CDR3 is TGTGCCAGCAGCTTCCAGCGGGAGGCCGCGGAGACCCAGTACTTC. Translated, it gives CASSFQREAAETQYF.

This clone was counted once. V is TRBV30 and J is TRBJ1-4; D uncertain. V was pared by 5 bases and J by 6 bases, with 13 bases between. Per the germline V gene, CDR1 is GTSNPN and CDR2 is SVGIG (reference sequence). The CDR3 consists of 13 residues. DNA of the CDR3: TGTGCCTGGCGAGTCCTGAGAGATGAAAAACTGTTTTTT. It translates to CAWRVLRDEKLFF.